This is a list of T cell receptor beta chains from one sample in a study of cytomegalovirus exposure and HLA in healthy donors. The assay was immunoSEQ multiplex PCR, and TCRdb's table has in-frame clones only and misses some. This table holds 100,000 to 150,000 clones, 80% found once. Specimen: PBMCs. The origin of the receptors is a woman in her 40s in good health and CMV-seronegative. The CDR3 runs from the conserved cysteine through the conserved F or W. The D gene is left open where the match is weak. Not every row has a clone size; where given, it reads once, few, many or a size class.

j_call v_call clone_size d_call cdr3_aa cdr3_nt
TRBJ1-3 TRBV4-3 NA NA CASSPQIPTRGNTIYF TGCGCCAGCAGCCCCCAGATTCCAACGAGGGGAAACACCATATATTTT
TRBJ2-3 TRBV29-1 NA NA CSVGESSVTDTQYF TGCAGCGTTGGGGAATCTAGCGTCACAGATACGCAGTATTTT
TRBJ1-4 TRBV7-2 NA NA CASTPGGGGSEKLFF TGTGCCAGCACCCCAGGTGGCGGGGGTAGCGAAAAACTGTTTTTT
TRBJ1-2 TRBV27 NA NA CASSFLRGSNGYTF TGTGCCAGCAGTTTTCTTCGGGGTTCGAACGGCTACACCTTC
TRBJ1-5 TRBV27 NA TRBD1 CASSSDRGSNQPQHF TGTGCCAGCAGTTCCGACAGGGGTAGCAATCAGCCCCAGCATTTT
TRBJ2-1 TRBV9 NA NA CASSVAVSGSYNEQFF TGTGCCAGCAGCGTAGCCGTCAGCGGGTCCTACAATGAGCAGTTCTTC
TRBJ1-6 TRBV18 NA TRBD1 CASSPRTGEVSPLHF TGTGCCAGCTCACCACGGACAGGGGAGGTTTCACCCCTCCACTTT
TRBJ2-7 TRBV18 NA NA CASSSLDSLGEQYF TGTGCCAGCTCATCTTTGGACAGCCTGGGGGAGCAGTACTTC
TRBJ2-3 TRBV9 NA TRBD2 CASSDTSGVGDTQYF TGTGCCAGCAGCGACACTAGCGGGGTGGGAGATACGCAGTATTTT
TRBJ2-2 TRBV9 NA TRBD2 CASSVLAGEFAGELFF TGTGCCAGCAGCGTACTCGCGGGGGAGTTCGCCGGGGAGCTGTTTTTT
TRBJ2-5 TRBV6-5 NA NA CASSYLIGETQYF TGTGCCAGCAGTTACCTAATTGGTGAGACCCAGTACTTC
TRBJ1-2 TRBV2 few NA CASSEAFGDGYTF TGTGCCAGCAGTGAAGCTTTCGGGGATGGCTACACCTTC
TRBJ2-3 TRBV25-1 NA NA CASSTEGRTLGDTQYF TGTGCCAGCAGCACCGAGGGTCGGACCCTCGGGGATACGCAGTATTTT
TRBJ2-1 TRBV19 NA NA CASISGRGINEQFF TGTGCCAGTATATCCGGGAGAGGAATCAATGAGCAGTTCTTC
TRBJ1-2 TRBV5-1 few TRBD1 CASSLTGVDGYTF TGCGCCAGCAGCTTAACAGGGGTTGACGGCTACACCTTC
TRBJ2-1 TRBV7-9 NA TRBD1 CASSLGTGVRSEQFF TGTGCCAGCAGCCTCGGGACAGGGGTGAGGAGTGAGCAGTTCTTC
TRBJ1-6 TRBV28 NA TRBD1 CATCYRGHNSPLHF TGTGCCACCTGCTACAGGGGCCATAATTCACCCCTCCACTTT
TRBJ2-7 TRBV6-1 NA TRBD1 CASSESWDRAYEQYF TGTGCCAGCAGTGAATCGTGGGACAGAGCCTACGAGCAGTACTTC
TRBJ2-3 TRBV27 NA NA CASGPPAALVTDTQYF TGTGCCAGCGGCCCCCCGGCGGCCTTAGTAACAGATACGCAGTATTTT
TRBJ2-1 TRBV9 NA TRBD2 CASSVDASGRVGEQFF TGTGCCAGCAGCGTAGATGCTAGCGGGAGGGTCGGGGAGCAGTTCTTC
TRBJ2-7 TRBV4-1 NA NA CASSHLKHPAYEQYF TGCGCCAGCAGCCACCTTAAACACCCTGCCTACGAGCAGTACTTC
TRBJ1-2 TRBV2 NA NA CASSEAGPGDYYGYTF TGTGCCAGCAGTGAAGCGGGGCCCGGTGACTACTATGGCTACACCTTC
TRBJ2-7 TRBV5-6 NA TRBD2 CASSFAAGEKGPYEQYF TGTGCCAGCAGCTTTGCGGCGGGGGAAAAGGGGCCCTACGAGCAGTACTTC
TRBJ2-7 TRBV7-6 few TRBD1 CASSPGQGAREQYF TGTGCCAGCAGCCCCGGACAGGGGGCGCGAGAGCAGTACTTC
TRBJ2-5 TRBV5-1 NA TRBD1 CASSTGTGELETQYF TGCGCCAGCAGCACCGGGACAGGGGAATTAGAGACCCAGTACTTC
TRBJ2-1 TRBV7-9 NA TRBD1 CASSPRQGAGYNEQFF TGTGCCAGCAGCCCAAGACAGGGGGCTGGCTACAATGAGCAGTTCTTC
TRBJ1-1 TRBV9 NA TRBD1 CASSVGAGGYEAFF TGTGCCAGCAGCGTAGGGGCAGGGGGCTATGAAGCTTTCTTT
TRBJ2-2 TRBV19 NA TRBD1 CASNRGLNTGELFF TGTGCCAGTAACAGGGGGCTAAACACCGGGGAGCTGTTTTTT
TRBJ2-3 TRBV6-1 NA TRBD1 CASSPTGGSADTQYF TGTGCCAGCAGTCCAACAGGGGGCTCTGCAGATACGCAGTATTTT
TRBJ2-5 TRBV6-1 NA TRBD2 CASSEQSGGQETQYF TGTGCCAGCAGTGAACAGAGCGGGGGGCAAGAGACCCAGTACTTC
TRBJ2-3 TRBV7-2 NA NA CASSPGYRGQYF TGTGCCAGCAGCCCCGGCTACCGGGGGCAGTATTTT
TRBJ1-5 TRBV4-1 few TRBD1 CASSSQGEQPQHF TGCGCCAGCAGCTCCCAGGGGGAGCAGCCCCAGCATTTT